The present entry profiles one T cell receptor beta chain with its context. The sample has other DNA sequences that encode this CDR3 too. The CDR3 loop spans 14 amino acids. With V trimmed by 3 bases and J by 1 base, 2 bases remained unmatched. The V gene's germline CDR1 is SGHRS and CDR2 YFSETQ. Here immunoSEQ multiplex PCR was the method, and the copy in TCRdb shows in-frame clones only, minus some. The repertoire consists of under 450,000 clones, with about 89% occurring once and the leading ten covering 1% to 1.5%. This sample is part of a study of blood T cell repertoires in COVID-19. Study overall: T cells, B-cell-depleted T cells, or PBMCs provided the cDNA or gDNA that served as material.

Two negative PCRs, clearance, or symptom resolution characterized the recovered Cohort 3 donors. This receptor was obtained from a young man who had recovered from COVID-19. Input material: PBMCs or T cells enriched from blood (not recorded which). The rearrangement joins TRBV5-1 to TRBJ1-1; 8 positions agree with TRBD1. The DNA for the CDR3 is TGCGCCAGCAGCTCCGGGACAGGGAACACTGAAGCTTTCTTT. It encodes CASSSGTGNTEAFF.